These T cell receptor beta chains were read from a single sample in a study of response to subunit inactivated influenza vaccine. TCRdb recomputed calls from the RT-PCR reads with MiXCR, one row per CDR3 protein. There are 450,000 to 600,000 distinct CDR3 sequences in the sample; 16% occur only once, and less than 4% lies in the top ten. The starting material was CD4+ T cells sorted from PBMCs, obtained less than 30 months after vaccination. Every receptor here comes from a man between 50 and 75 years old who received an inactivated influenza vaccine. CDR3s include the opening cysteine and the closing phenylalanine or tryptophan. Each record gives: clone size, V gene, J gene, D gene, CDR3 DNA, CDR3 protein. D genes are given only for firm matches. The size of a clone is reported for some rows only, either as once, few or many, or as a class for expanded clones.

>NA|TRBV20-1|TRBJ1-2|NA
TGCAGTGCTAGAGAGGCCAGGGGATCCAACTATGGCTACACCTTC
CSAREARGSNYGYTF
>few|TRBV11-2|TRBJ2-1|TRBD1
TGTGCCAGCAGCTCCCGACAGGGGAGGTCCAATGAGCAGTTCTTC
CASSSRQGRSNEQFF
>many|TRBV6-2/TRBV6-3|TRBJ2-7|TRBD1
TGTGCCAGCAGCCCGGGACAGACCTCCTACGAGCAGTACTTC
CASSPGQTSYEQYF
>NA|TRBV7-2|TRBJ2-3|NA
TGTGCCAGCAGCTTAGATGTGGTGGGACCTTCAAATACGCAGTATTTT
CASSLDVVGPSNTQYF
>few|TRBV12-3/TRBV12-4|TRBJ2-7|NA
TGTGCCAGCAGTTTGTGGCAGCGTCGAGGGGAGCAGTACTTC
CASSLWQRRGEQYF
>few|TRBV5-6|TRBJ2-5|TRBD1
TGTGCCAGCAGCTTGGGACAGGGTCTTGGGGAGACCCAGTACTTC
CASSLGQGLGETQYF
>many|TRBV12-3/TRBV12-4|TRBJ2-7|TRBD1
TGTGCCAGCACCATAGGACAGGGGGGGTACGAGCAGTACTTC
CASTIGQGGYEQYF
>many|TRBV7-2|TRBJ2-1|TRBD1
TGTGCCAGCAGCCGGGACAGGTCCTACAATGAGCAGTTCTTC
CASSRDRSYNEQFF
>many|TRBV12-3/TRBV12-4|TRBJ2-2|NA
TGTGCCAGCAGTTTAAGTCTGTCGGCGGGGGAGCTGTTTTTT
CASSLSLSAGELFF
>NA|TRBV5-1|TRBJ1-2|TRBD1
TGCGCCAGCAGCGGAGGACAGGGGGTCTATGGCTACACCTTC
CASSGGQGVYGYTF
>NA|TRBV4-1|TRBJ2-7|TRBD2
TGCGCCAGCAGCCGCGGACTAGCGGGTGGCCACGAGCAGTACTTC
CASSRGLAGGHEQYF
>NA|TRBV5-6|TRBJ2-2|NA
TGTGCCAGCAGCTTGAGGGACATGAAGCTGTTTTTT
CASSLRDMKLFF
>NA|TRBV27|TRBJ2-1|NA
TGTGCCAGCAGAGGACATCGTGGCAATGAGCAGTTCTTC
CASRGHRGNEQFF
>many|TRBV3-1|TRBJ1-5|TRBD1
TGTGCCAGCACCCTAAGTTGGACGGGACAGATGAAGCCCCAGCATTTT
CASTLSWTGQMKPQHF
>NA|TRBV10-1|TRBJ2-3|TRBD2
TGCGCCAGCGCGAATTTACAGCGGGGGGCCACAGATACGCAGTATTTT
CASANLQRGATDTQYF
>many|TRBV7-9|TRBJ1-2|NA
TGTGCCAGCAGCCCAAGCACAGTTCCCTACTATGGCTACACCTTC
CASSPSTVPYYGYTF
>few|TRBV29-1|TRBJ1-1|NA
TGCATGGGGCAGACGAACACTGAAGCTTTCTTT
CMGQTNTEAFF
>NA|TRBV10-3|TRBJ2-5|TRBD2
TGTGCCATCAGTGCTCAGCGGGAGAGTTGGGAGACCCAGTACTTC
CAISAQRESWETQYF
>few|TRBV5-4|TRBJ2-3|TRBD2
TGTGCCAGCAGTCCTGGCGGACGGGACTACACAGATACGCAGTATTTT
CASSPGGRDYTDTQYF
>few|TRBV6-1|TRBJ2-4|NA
TGTGCCAGCAGTAAGACAGGTCCAACTTCAACCAAAAACATTCAGTACTTC
CASSKTGPTSTKNIQYF
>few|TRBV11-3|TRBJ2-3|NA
TGTGCCAGCAGCTTAGAATTTGTGGATACGCAGTATTTT
CASSLEFVDTQYF
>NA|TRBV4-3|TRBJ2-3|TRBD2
TGCGCCAGCAGCCCACGGACTAGCGGAGCGGGGAATACGCAGTATTTT
CASSPRTSGAGNTQYF
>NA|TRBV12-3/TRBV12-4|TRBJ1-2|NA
TGTGCCAGCAGTTTAGACGGGGCGAGGTGGCGCTACACCTTC
CASSLDGARWRYTF
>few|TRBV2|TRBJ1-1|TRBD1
TGTGCCAACCCGGGACAGGGTGGTGAAGCTTTCTTT
CANPGQGGEAFF
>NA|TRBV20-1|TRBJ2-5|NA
TGCAGTGCTAGGGGTTTGAGGCGGGACGAAGGGAAGACCCAGTACTTC
CSARGLRRDEGKTQYF
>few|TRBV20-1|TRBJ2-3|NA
TGCAGCCTGGCGGGGAGCACAGATACGCAGTATTTT
CSLAGSTDTQYF
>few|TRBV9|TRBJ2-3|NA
TGTGCCAGCAGCGTAGAGAGGACAGATACGCAGTATTTT
CASSVERTDTQYF
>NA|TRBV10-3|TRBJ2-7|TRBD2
TGTGCCATCAGTGAGTGGGGGCGGGGGGACTACGAGCAGTACTTC
CAISEWGRGDYEQYF
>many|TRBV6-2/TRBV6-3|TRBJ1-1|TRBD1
TGTGCCAGCAGTCAGACAGGGCGCACTGAAGCTTTCTTT
CASSQTGRTEAFF
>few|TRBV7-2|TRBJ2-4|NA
TGTGCCAGCAGCTTAGAAGGAATCCTAGCCAAAAACATTCAGTACTTC
CASSLEGILAKNIQYF
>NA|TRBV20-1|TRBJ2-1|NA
TGCAGTGCTAACCTACAGGGTCAGCGTCTTAATGAGCAGTTCTTC
CSANLQGQRLNEQFF
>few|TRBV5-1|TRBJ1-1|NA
TGCGCCAGCACCCAGACAGAGAACACTGAAGCTTTCTTT
CASTQTENTEAFF
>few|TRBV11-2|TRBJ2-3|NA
TGTGCCAGCAGCCCTACAAGGACGTCTAGCACAGATACGCAGTATTTT
CASSPTRTSSTDTQYF
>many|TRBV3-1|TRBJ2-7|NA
TGTGCCAGCAGTCGAACGCAGGGGGGGAACCTCTACGAGCAGTACTTC
CASSRTQGGNLYEQYF
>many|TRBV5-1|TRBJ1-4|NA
TGCGCCAGCAGCTTGGGAATGAGGATGGAAAAACTGTTTTTT
CASSLGMRMEKLFF
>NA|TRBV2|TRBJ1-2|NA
TGTGCCAGCGGAGGGGTCAACTATGGCTACACCTTC
CASGGVNYGYTF
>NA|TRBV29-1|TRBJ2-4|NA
TGCAGCGTTTTATTAATCGGGGGAGTCAAAAACATTCAGTACTTC
CSVLLIGGVKNIQYF
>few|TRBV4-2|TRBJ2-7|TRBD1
TGTGCCAGCAGCCAAGATCGGGACAGCTCGCCTGAGTACTTC
CASSQDRDSSPEYF
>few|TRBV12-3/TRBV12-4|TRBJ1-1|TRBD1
TGTGCCAGCAGACGGGACAGGGTGTTTAACACTGAAGCTTTCTTT
CASRRDRVFNTEAFF
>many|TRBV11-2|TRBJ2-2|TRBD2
TGTGCCAGCAGCTTTGTAACGGGAGGGTTGTCCGGGGAGCTGTTTTTT
CASSFVTGGLSGELFF
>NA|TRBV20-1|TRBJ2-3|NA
TGCAGTGCACCCATAGACCGGGATACGCAGTATTTT
CSAPIDRDTQYF
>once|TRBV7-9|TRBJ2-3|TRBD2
TGTGCCAGCAGCTTAGCACTAGCGGGGCCCACAGATACGCAGTATTTT
CASSLALAGPTDTQYF
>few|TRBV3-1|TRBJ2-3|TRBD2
TGTGCCAGCAGCCCCTTTTGGGGGGGGAGCACAGATACGCAGTATTTT
CASSPFWGGSTDTQYF
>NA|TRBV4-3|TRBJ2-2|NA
TGCGCCAGCACCCTTTCCGTGAACACCGGGGAGCTGTTTTTT
CASTLSVNTGELFF
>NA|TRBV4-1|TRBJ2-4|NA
TGCGCCAGCAGCCCCCTCTACAGGGAATCGATAGCCAAAAACATTCAGTACTTC
CASSPLYRESIAKNIQYF
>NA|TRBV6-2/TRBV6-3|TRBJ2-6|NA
TGTGCCAGCAGAGACGACACCTCTGGGGCCAACGTCCTGACTTTC
CASRDDTSGANVLTF
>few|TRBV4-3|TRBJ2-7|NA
TGCGCCAGCAGCCAGTTACCACACTACGAGCAGTACTTC
CASSQLPHYEQYF
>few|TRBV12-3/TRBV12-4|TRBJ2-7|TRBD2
TGTGCCAGCAGTTGGACTAGCGGGAGGGCGGGCGAGCAGTACTTC
CASSWTSGRAGEQYF
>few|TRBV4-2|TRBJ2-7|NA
TGTGCCAGCAGCCTCAGGGGGGACGAGCAGTACTTC
CASSLRGDEQYF
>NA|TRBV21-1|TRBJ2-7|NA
TGTGCCAGCAGCAAAGTGAAGTACGAGCAGTACTTC
CASSKVKYEQYF
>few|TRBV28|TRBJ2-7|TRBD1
TGTGCCAGCAGTAAATACCCGGGACAGGCATCCTACGAGCAGTACTTC
CASSKYPGQASYEQYF
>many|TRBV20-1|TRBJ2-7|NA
TGCAGTGCCAAGACAGGCGGTTTCTCCTACGAGCAGTACTTC
CSAKTGGFSYEQYF
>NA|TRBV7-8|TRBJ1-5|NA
TGTGCCAGCAGCCACGGAAGCGATCAGCCCCAGCATTTT
CASSHGSDQPQHF
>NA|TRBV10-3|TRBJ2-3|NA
TGTGCCACCCGGACCACAGATACGCAGTATTTT
CATRTTDTQYF
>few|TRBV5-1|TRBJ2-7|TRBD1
TGCGCCAGCAGCGCGAGGGGACAGAACCAGTTTTTCCCTATCTACGAGCAGTACTTC
CASSARGQNQFFPIYEQYF
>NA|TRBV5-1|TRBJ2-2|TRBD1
TGCGCCAGCAGCTTGCTACAGGGGGCTGAAGGGGAGCTGTTTTTT
CASSLLQGAEGELFF
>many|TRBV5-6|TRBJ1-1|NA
TGTGCCAGCAGCTTAACAGGGCAGGGAACTGAAGCTTTCTTT
CASSLTGQGTEAFF
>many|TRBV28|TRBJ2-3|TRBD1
TGTGCCAGCAGTTTACCAGGGGGAGGCACAGATACGCAGTATTTT
CASSLPGGGTDTQYF
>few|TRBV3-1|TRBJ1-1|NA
TGTGCCAGCAGCCAAGATTGGGGAATCACTGAAGCTTTCTTT
CASSQDWGITEAFF
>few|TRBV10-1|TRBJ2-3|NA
TGCGCCAGCAGTAAAACAGGACCCGATAGCACAGATACGCAGTATTTT
CASSKTGPDSTDTQYF